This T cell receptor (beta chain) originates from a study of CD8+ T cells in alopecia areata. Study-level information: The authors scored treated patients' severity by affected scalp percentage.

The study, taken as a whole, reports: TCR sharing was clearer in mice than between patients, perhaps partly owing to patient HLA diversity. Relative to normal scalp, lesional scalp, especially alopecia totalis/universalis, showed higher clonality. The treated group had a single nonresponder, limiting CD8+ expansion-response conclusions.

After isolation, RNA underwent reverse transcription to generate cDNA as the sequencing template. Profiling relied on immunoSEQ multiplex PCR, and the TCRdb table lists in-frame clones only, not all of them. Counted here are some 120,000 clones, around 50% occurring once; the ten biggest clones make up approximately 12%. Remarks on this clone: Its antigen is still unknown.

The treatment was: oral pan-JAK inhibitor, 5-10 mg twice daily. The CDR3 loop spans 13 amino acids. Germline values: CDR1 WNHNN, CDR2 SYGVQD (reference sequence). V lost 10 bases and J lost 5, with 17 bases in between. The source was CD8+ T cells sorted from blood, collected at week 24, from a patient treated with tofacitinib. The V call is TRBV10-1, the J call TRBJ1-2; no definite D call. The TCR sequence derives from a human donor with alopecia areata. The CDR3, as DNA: TGCGCCACTTTAAGGGCCAACTATTATGGCTACACCTTC. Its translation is CATLRANYYGYTF.